A selection of T cell receptor beta chains follows, all from one sample in a study of regulatory T cells in long-lasting Graves disease. MiXCR was run by TCRdb on the multiplex PCR reads, yielding one entry per CDR3 protein. The sample includes 200,000 to 250,000 distinct CDR3 sequences, roughly a fifth of them seen just once. The data were also submitted as part of a second study, on T cells in Graves' hyperthyroidism and ophthalmopathy.

Sample: peripheral blood mononuclear cells (PBMCs), taken at new diagnosis, from a patient treated with antithyroid drugs. The receptors derive from a woman aged 25 to 45 with Graves disease. Both conserved end residues are part of each CDR3. The D gene is left open where the match is weak. Part of the rows lack a size; the others show once, few, many or a class for expanded clones.

j_gene	v_gene	d_gene	abundance	len	CDR3nt	CDR3aa
TRBJ2-1	TRBV6-1	.	few	13	TGTGCCAGCGGGGACCGGGAGATCAGTGAGCAGTTCTTC	CASGDREISEQFF
TRBJ1-3	TRBV10-3	TRBD1	.	15	TGTGCCATCGGATCCGGACAGGGCTCTGGAAACACCATATATTTT	CAIGSGQGSGNTIYF
TRBJ2-3	TRBV7-9	.	many	15	TGTGCCAGCAGCTTAGTAAAGGGTAGCACAGATACGCAGTATTTT	CASSLVKGSTDTQYF
TRBJ2-1	TRBV5-1	.	many	16	TGCGCCAGCAGCTTGGATGTCCTCTCGGTTTTGAATGAGCAGTTCTTC	CASSLDVLSVLNEQFF
TRBJ2-3	TRBV9	.	many	14	TGTGCCAGCAGCGTAGAAGGGAGCACAGATACGCAGTATTTT	CASSVEGSTDTQYF
TRBJ1-2	TRBV19	TRBD1	.	15	TGTGCCAGTAGTAGTCCGGACAGGGTTGTTCGGGGCTACACCTTC	CASSSPDRVVRGYTF
TRBJ1-2	TRBV7-9	.	many	13	TGTGCCAGCAGCCTCCTTCTGTCTGGGGGCTACACCTTC	CASSLLLSGGYTF
TRBJ2-7	TRBV27	.	many	11	TGTGCCAGCACCTCAGGTTACGAGCAGTACTTC	CASTSGYEQYF
TRBJ2-7	TRBV25-1	TRBD2	many	14	TGTGCCAGCAGTGTACTAGCGGGGGGGGGGGAGCAGTACTTC	CASSVLAGGGEQYF
TRBJ1-1	TRBV25-1	TRBD1	.	15	TGTGTCAGCAGTGCAGGGGGCGCATACGACACTGAAGCTTTCTTT	CVSSAGGAYDTEAFF
TRBJ1-5	TRBV6-1	TRBD1	many	14	TGTGCCAGCAGAAAGGGACAGTTAAATCAGCCCCAGCATTTT	CASRKGQLNQPQHF
TRBJ2-3	TRBV9	TRBD2	once	17	TGTGCCAGCACCCGAAACTCTAGACTAGCGGACACAGATACGCAGTATTTT	CASTRNSRLADTDTQYF
TRBJ1-3	TRBV28	.	many	15	TGTGCCAGCAGTTTAATCCAGGGATCGGGAAACACCATATATTTT	CASSLIQGSGNTIYF
TRBJ2-5	TRBV28	TRBD1	many	14	TGTGCCAGCAGTCGACAGGGGTTCCAAGAGACCCAGTACTTC	CASSRQGFQETQYF
TRBJ2-2	TRBV7-9	TRBD2	few	16	TGTGCCAGCAGCCCTACTAGCGGGCATAACACCGGGGAGCTGTTTTTT	CASSPTSGHNTGELFF
TRBJ1-2	TRBV14	TRBD1	.	16	TGTGCCAGCAGCCTAGTGGCAAATCACAGGGGGAATGGCTACACCTTC	CASSLVANHRGNGYTF
TRBJ1-5	TRBV2	TRBD1	many	15	TGTGCCAGCAGAGGTACAGGGGGCAACAATCAGCCCCAGCATTTT	CASRGTGGNNQPQHF
TRBJ2-6	TRBV20-1	TRBD2	.	18	TGCAGTGCTAGGAGAGTAGGTCTAGCGGCCTCTGGGGCCAACGTCCTGACTTTC	CSARRVGLAASGANVLTF
TRBJ2-7	TRBV7-2	TRBD2	.	18	TGTGCCAGCAGCGTGGAGGCTAGCGGGGGGGGGGCCTCCTACGAGCAGTACTTC	CASSVEASGGGASYEQYF
TRBJ2-2	TRBV30	.	many	17	TGTGCCTGGAGTGTATCGAGGCTAAGCAGGGCTCCCGGGGAGCTGTTTTTT	CAWSVSRLSRAPGELFF
TRBJ1-5	TRBV20-1	.	.	16	TGCAGTGCTAGGGAAGGGTACGAGGGGACTAACCAGCCCCAGCATTTT	CSAREGYEGTNQPQHF
TRBJ1-4	TRBV30	.	many	14	TGTGCCTGGAGTTCACAGGGTTGGAACGAAAAACTGTTTTTT	CAWSSQGWNEKLFF
TRBJ2-7	TRBV2	.	many	13	TGTGCCAGCAGGGTCGGCCTAGTAGCCGAGCAGTACTTC	CASRVGLVAEQYF
TRBJ1-5	TRBV6-1	.	many	13	TGTGCCAGCAGTCACAGGGTCGATCAGCCCCAGCATTTT	CASSHRVDQPQHF
TRBJ2-2	TRBV20-1	TRBD2	many	18	TGCAGTGCTAGACGACTAGCGGGAGCGTCTCAGAACACCGGGGAGCTGTTTTTT	CSARRLAGASQNTGELFF
TRBJ2-4	TRBV28	TRBD2	.	17	TGTGCCAGCGATAGGACTAGCGGGGTACTAGCCAAAAACATTCAGTACTTC	CASDRTSGVLAKNIQYF
TRBJ1-6	TRBV20-1	.	many	16	TGCAGTGCTAGAGAGGGACGGGGCTCCTATAATTCACCCCTCCACTTT	CSAREGRGSYNSPLHF
TRBJ2-5	TRBV7-8	TRBD2	few	18	TGTGCCAGCAGCCCGGCGGCAGCGGGGGGGCGGAGTAAAGAGACCCAGTACTTC	CASSPAAAGGRSKETQYF
TRBJ1-5	TRBV12-3/TRBV12-4	.	many	16	TGTGCCAGCAGGAGGCCGGGGGGTTTTGGCAATCAGCCCCAGCATTTT	CASRRPGGFGNQPQHF
TRBJ2-2	TRBV6-2/TRBV6-3	.	many	15	TGTGCCAGCAGTTACCTATCTTCCAACACCGGGGAGCTGTTTTTT	CASSYLSSNTGELFF
TRBJ2-3	TRBV25-1	TRBD2	.	16	TGTGCCAGCAGTGAAGTGACTAGCGGGGCCACAGATACGCAGTATTTT	CASSEVTSGATDTQYF
TRBJ2-1	TRBV14	TRBD2	many	16	TGTGCCAGCAGCCAAGTGGGACTAGCTCGGGGCAATGAGCAGTTCTTC	CASSQVGLARGNEQFF
TRBJ1-1	TRBV19	.	many	15	TGTGCCAGTAGTATTCTGGCGGGACTGTACACTGAAGCTTTCTTT	CASSILAGLYTEAFF
TRBJ1-2	TRBV11-3	TRBD1	.	13	TGTGCCAGCAGCCCGCGGACAGGGAGTGGGTACACCTTC	CASSPRTGSGYTF
TRBJ2-3	TRBV6-1	.	many	16	TGTGCCAGCAGAGGGACTTATATCACTAGCACAGATACGCAGTATTTT	CASRGTYITSTDTQYF
TRBJ2-3	TRBV7-2	.	many	13	TGTGCCAGCAGCTCACCGGGGCCAGATACGCAGTATTTT	CASSSPGPDTQYF
TRBJ2-2	TRBV12-5	.	many	22	TGTGCTAGTGGTTTGGTACCCGTCGCAGGGCGCGAAGGGCGGCTAAAAACCGGGGAGCTGTTTTTT	CASGLVPVAGREGRLKTGELFF
TRBJ2-7	TRBV7-8	TRBD2	many	18	TGTGCCAGCAGCCCAAGGACTAGCGGGGGGATGAGCTCCTACGAGCAGTACTTC	CASSPRTSGGMSSYEQYF